A single sample is the source of the 22 T cell receptor beta chains below, sequenced in a study of patients and donors after allogeneic stem cell transplantation. TCRdb analysed the RT-PCR reads with MiXCR anew, one entry per CDR3 protein. The sample shows fewer than 500,000 distinct CDR3 sequences, about a sixth of them seen only once. The sequenced sample consisted of blood, either unsorted or a sorted T cell fraction (not recorded which). The receptors originated from a human donor who was either an allogeneic HSCT recipient or a stem cell or donor lymphocyte infusion donor (not recorded which). It is not recorded whose cells these are; they may come from a transplant donor.

J is TRBJ1-2 and V is TRBV6-1; D is possibly TRBD1 (5 bases). The CDR3 consists of 15 residues. Germline assignment: CDR1 MNHNS and CDR2 SASEGT. Trimming took off 8 bases at V and 2 bases at J, with 18 bases between the two ends. The CDR3 nucleotides read TGTGCCAGCGTGAGATACCCGGGACGGAACTATGGCTACACCTTC. It yields the protein CASVRYPGRNYGYTF.

This clonotype was recorded a few times. This chain uses TRBV2 with TRBJ1-1, with D hard to call. Germline loops: CDR1 SNHLY, CDR2 FYNNEI. The CDR3 runs 8 residues. Trimming left V 7 bases short and J 14 bases short, with 8 bases between. Written as DNA, the CDR3 is TGTGCCAGCACCTCGTTCTTCTTT. Protein: CASTSFFF.

Ten or more counts support this clonotype. This chain connects TRBV27 to TRBJ2-4; 9 bases line up with TRBD1. V was pared by 3 bases and J by 0 bases, with 3 bases of the junction left unmatched. Looked up from germline, CDR1 is MNHEY and CDR2 is SMNVEV (reference sequence). CDR3 length: 16 residues. CDR3 coding DNA: TGTGCCAGCAGTTTGGGGACAGGGCTAGCCAAAAACATTCAGTACTTC. Translating gives CASSLGTGLAKNIQYF.

This clonotype came up a few times. V and J are TRBV9 and TRBJ2-1; D perhaps matches TRBD1 (5 bases). CDR3 length: 17 amino acids. From germline, CDR1 is SGDLS and CDR2 YYNGEE. With 0 bases removed from V and 0 bases from J, the gap between germline ends came to 13 bases. This CDR3 is CASSVVPQGTSYNEQFF. CDR3 sequence (DNA): TGTGCCAGCAGCGTAGTCCCCCAGGGCACCTCCTACAATGAGCAGTTCTTC.

With regard to this clonotype: An end of the junction differs from the germline gene, which may be a read error. V gene TRBV28 combines with J gene TRBJ1-1; a weak D match, TRBD1 (5 bases). CDR1 and CDR2 (germline): MDHEN, SYDVKM. The CDR3 is made up of 16 amino acids. The CDR3: CASSIPGTGLKTEAFF. DNA for the CDR3: TGTGCCAGCAGTATCCCCGGGACGGGCCTGAAAACTGAAGCTTTCTTT.

V and J are TRBV5-1 and TRBJ1-3; possible D gene TRBD1, 5 bases. Between the trimmed V and J ends, which lost 5 bases and 0 bases, there was a span of 15 bases. The CDR3 is made up of 16 amino acids. The germline V gene has CDR1 SGHRS and CDR2 YFSETQ. Written as DNA, the CDR3 is TGCGCCAGCAGAAGTACGGGACGGTCCTCTGGAAACACCATATATTTT. Translating it yields CASRSTGRSSGNTIYF.

This clonotype was seen a few times. The V and J genes are TRBV5-5 and TRBJ2-7; 8 nucleotides agree with TRBD1. This CDR3 is 14 amino acids long. V trimming: 5 bases; J trimming: 0 bases; junction bases outside the gene matches: 4. The germline V gene encodes CDR1 SGHKS and CDR2 YYEKEE (reference sequence). The DNA of the CDR3 is TGTGCCAGCAGTGACAGGGGCTACTCCTACGAGCAGTACTTC. Its protein product is CASSDRGYSYEQYF. Combining the CDR3 with reference TRBV5-5 and TRBJ2-7 gives the whole variable domain DAGVTQSPTHLIKTRGQQVTLRCSPISGHKSVSWYQQVLGQGPQFIFQYYEKEERGRGNFPDRFSARQFPNYSSELNVNALLLGDSALYLCASSDRGYSYEQYFGPGTRLTVT.

The chain links TRBV5-1 to TRBJ1-2, with D perhaps matching TRBD1 (6 bases). The CDR3 runs to 14 residues. CDR1 and CDR2 from the germline V gene are SGHRS and YFSETQ. Trimming took 7 bases from V and 5 from J, leaving 18 bases between them. This CDR3 reads CASQEQGGFYGYTF. CDR3 in DNA: TGCGCCAGCCAGGAACAGGGAGGGTTTTATGGCTACACCTTC.

Concerning this clonotype: A single base separates this from a much larger clone, so it may be a read error. The J gene is TRBJ2-3, the V gene TRBV18; 8 bases match TRBD2. The CDR3 covers 15 residues. The germline V gene has CDR1 KGHSH and CDR2 LQKENI. CDR3 loop: CAGSPRRGAEDTQYF. The CDR3 DNA reads TGTGCCGGCTCACCACGGCGGGGGGCCGAAGATACGCAGTATTTT.

The chain carries TRBV6-2 or TRBV6-3 and TRBJ2-2, with no clear D. Trimming stripped 2 bases from V and 2 bases from J, with 9 bases between. The CDR3 length is 15 residues. The V gene's germline CDR1 is MNHEY and CDR2 SVGEGT. This chain's CDR3 is CASSYRSGNTGELFF. The CDR3 nucleotides read TGTGCCAGCAGTTACCGGTCAGGTAACACCGGGGAGCTGTTTTTT.

This clonotype was seen only a few times. The chain is built from TRBV4-3 and TRBJ2-1; no clear D. The germline gives CDR1 LGHNA, CDR2 YSLEER. This CDR3 has 14 amino acids. V gave up 4 bases and J gave up 3 bases, with 10 bases separating them. The CDR3 sequence is CASSRQEFYNEQFF. CDR3 sequence (DNA): TGCGCCAGCAGCCGGCAGGAATTCTACAATGAGCAGTTCTTC.

The chain uses TRBV4-2 and TRBJ2-7; 7 positions agree with TRBD2. This CDR3 has 17 residues. With 4 bases clipped from V and 0 bases from J, the junction kept 12 bases outside the gene matches. Germline-derived CDR1 and CDR2 are LGHNA and YNFKEQ. CDR3: CASSRRLSGPLSYEQYF. CDR3 DNA: TGTGCCAGCAGCCGCCGACTTAGCGGGCCTCTCTCCTACGAGCAGTACTTC.

This rearrangement joins TRBV12-3 or TRBV12-4 to TRBJ2-7, with D possibly matching TRBD1 (5 bases). V lost 2 bases, J lost 4 bases, and 12 bases lay in between. The CDR3 length is 14 residues. CDR3 loop: CASSLMQGRYEQYF. CDR3 in DNA: TGTGCCAGCAGTTTAATGCAGGGCCGGTACGAGCAGTACTTC.

Only a few counts were recorded for this clonotype. The chain has TRBV24-1 and TRBJ1-5; D is ambiguous. This CDR3 contains 13 residues. Trimming removed 7 bases at V and 4 bases at J, with 10 bases between. Looked up from germline, CDR1 is KGHDR and CDR2 is SFDVKD. DNA of the CDR3: TGTGCCACCAGGTTAGACGCAAATCAGCCCCAGCATTTT. Its translation: CATRLDANQPQHF.

This clonotype was counted only a few times. J is TRBJ2-3 and V is TRBV3-1; 12 bases align to TRBD2. CDR1 is LGHDT and CDR2 is YNNKEL in the germline V gene (reference sequence). With 4 bases clipped from V and 6 bases from J, the junction kept 8 bases outside the gene matches. The length of the CDR3 is 16 residues. The CDR3 sequence: CASSRSSGRAGDTQYF. The CDR3 DNA reads TGTGCCAGCAGCCGATCTAGCGGGAGGGCCGGGGATACGCAGTATTTT.

This clonotype was counted at least ten times. This sequence joins TRBV11-2 and TRBJ2-5; 10 nucleotides align to TRBD2. Germline trimming cut 1 base from V and 1 base from J; bases unmatched to any gene: 9. This CDR3 comprises 18 residues. Germline CDR1 is SGHAT and CDR2 is FQNNGV. CDR3: CASSLVGFTSGVQETQYF. CDR3 nucleotide sequence: TGTGCCAGCAGCTTAGTCGGCTTCACTAGCGGGGTCCAAGAGACCCAGTACTTC.

The rearrangement links TRBV28 to TRBJ1-4, with 10 bases fitting TRBD1. Looked up from germline, CDR1 is MDHEN and CDR2 is SYDVKM. The V gene end was trimmed by 6 bases and the J gene end by 5 bases; junction bases not matched to a gene: 6. This CDR3 has 15 residues. CDR3 in DNA: TGTGCCAGCAGCACTCCGGGACAGGGGAATGAAAAACTGTTTTTT. Translated: CASSTPGQGNEKLFF.

This clonotype was found a few times. The J gene is TRBJ1-1, the V gene TRBV6-4, with D possibly TRBD1 on 6 matching bases. Trimming shortened V by 3 bases and J by 4 bases, and 9 bases separated the two germline ends. The CDR3 totals 13 residues. Germline CDR1 is MRHNA and CDR2 is SNTAGT. This CDR3 reads CASSEQGGTEAFF. The CDR3 DNA reads TGTGCCAGCAGTGAACAGGGCGGCACTGAAGCTTTCTTT.

This clonotype was seen only a few times. V is TRBV29-1 and J is TRBJ2-3, with D possibly matching TRBD2 (6 bases). Germline CDR1 and CDR2: SQVTM and ANQGSEA. The CDR3 consists of 14 residues. V was clipped by 8 bases and J by 6 bases, with 21 bases between them. CDR3 DNA: TGCAGCATACATCCCCGGGGGAGTCTGGATACGCAGTATTTT. Amino acid sequence: CSIHPRGSLDTQYF.

This clonotype appeared a few times. The genes are TRBV10-3 and TRBJ2-1; 7 positions match TRBD1. The V and J ends lost 8 bases and 0 bases, in that order; junction bases with no gene match: 13. Germline V gene lookup returns CDR1 ENHRY and CDR2 SYGVKD. CDR3 length: 17 amino acids. The DNA of the CDR3 is TGTGCCATCCGCTCAGGGGACAGCGTAAGCTCCTACAATGAGCAGTTCTTC. Translation gives CAIRSGDSVSSYNEQFF.

This chain joins TRBV27 and TRBJ2-7, with 12 bases aligning to TRBD2. The CDR3 is made up of 17 amino acids. Unmatched junction bases numbered 4, after V lost 0 bases and J lost 1 base. Per germline, CDR1 MNHEY and CDR2 SMNVEV (reference sequence). The CDR3 nucleotides are TGTGCCAGCAGTTTATCGGGAGGACTAGCGGGATCCTACGAGCAGTACTTC. This sequence encodes CASSLSGGLAGSYEQYF.

There are many counts of this clonotype. The chain links TRBV25-1 to TRBJ2-3; weak D call: TRBD1 (6 bases). Per germline, CDR1 MGHDK and CDR2 SYGVNS. This CDR3 is 13 amino acids long. V dropped 6 bases and J dropped 4 bases, with 11 bases sitting between them. Here the CDR3 DNA reads TGTGCCAGCAGCTCTGAGGGGGCAGATACGCAGTATTTT. Translating it yields CASSSEGADTQYF.